The clone carrying this T cell receptor beta chain was found a few times. The data stem from a study of shared clonotypes between healthy human individuals. Looking at the study overall: Donors, aged 18 to 49, were a couple of women and a few men.

At a deep level, the assay was run. Sequencing used immunoSEQ multiplex PCR; TCRdb keeps in-frame clones, though not all of them. This table holds hundreds of thousands of clones, over 65% found once. Trimming took 6 bases from V and 8 from J; bases not matched to a gene: 16. The CDR3 is 18 residues long. Germline CDR1 SNHLY, CDR2 FYNNEI. This sequence originates from a young woman in good health. The sample consisted of memory CD4+ T cells sorted from blood. The subset here: CD45RA-negative fraction. V gene TRBV2 combines with J gene TRBJ1-4; 12 bases are a match to TRBD1. CDR3 in DNA: TGTGCCAGCAGCAAACATCCGGGACAGGGGGCGGGAGGGGAAAAACTGTTTTTT. Its protein is CASSKHPGQGAGGEKLFF.